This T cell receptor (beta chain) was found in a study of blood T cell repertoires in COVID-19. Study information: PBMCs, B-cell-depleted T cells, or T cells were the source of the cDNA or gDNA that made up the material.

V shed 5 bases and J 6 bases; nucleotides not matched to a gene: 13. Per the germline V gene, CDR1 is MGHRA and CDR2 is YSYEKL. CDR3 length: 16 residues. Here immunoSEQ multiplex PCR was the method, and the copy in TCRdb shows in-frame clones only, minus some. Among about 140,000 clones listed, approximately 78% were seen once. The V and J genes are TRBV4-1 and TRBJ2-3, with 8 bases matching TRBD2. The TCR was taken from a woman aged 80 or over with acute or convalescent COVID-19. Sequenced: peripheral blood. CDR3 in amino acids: CASSSLVEREKDTQYF. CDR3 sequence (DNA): TGCGCCAGCAGCTCTTTGGTTGAGCGGGAGAAGGATACGCAGTATTTT.